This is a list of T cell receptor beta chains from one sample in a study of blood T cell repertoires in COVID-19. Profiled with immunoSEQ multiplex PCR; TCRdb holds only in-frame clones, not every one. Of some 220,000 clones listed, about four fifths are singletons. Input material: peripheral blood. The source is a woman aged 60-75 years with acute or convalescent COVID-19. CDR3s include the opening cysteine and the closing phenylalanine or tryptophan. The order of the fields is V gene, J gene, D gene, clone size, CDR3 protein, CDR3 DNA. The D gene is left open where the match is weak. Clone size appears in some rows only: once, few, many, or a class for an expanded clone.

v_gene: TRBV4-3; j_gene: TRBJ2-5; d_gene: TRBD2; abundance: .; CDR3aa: CASSQGLAGQETQYF; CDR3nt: TGCGCCAGCAGCCAGGGTCTAGCGGGGCAAGAGACCCAGTACTTC
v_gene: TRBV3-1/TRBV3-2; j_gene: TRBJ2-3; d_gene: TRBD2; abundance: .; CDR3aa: CASSQVAGGTDTQYF; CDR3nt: TGTGCCAGCAGCCAAGTCGCGGGGGGCACAGATACGCAGTATTTT
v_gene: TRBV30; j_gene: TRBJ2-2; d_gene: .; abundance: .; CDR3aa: CAWSSPSTVANTGELFF; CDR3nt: TGTGCCTGGAGCTCTCCCTCGACAGTAGCGAACACCGGGGAGCTGTTTTTT
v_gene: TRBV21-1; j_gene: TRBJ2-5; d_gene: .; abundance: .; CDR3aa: CARLRDRGRGALQETQYF; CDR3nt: TGTGCCAGACTTCGGGACAGGGGGCGCGGGGCCCTCCAAGAGACCCAGTACTTC
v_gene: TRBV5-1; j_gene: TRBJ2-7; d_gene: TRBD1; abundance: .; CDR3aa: CASSLAPGTVVYEQYF; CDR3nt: TGCGCCAGCAGCTTGGCCCCCGGGACAGTGGTCTACGAGCAGTACTTC
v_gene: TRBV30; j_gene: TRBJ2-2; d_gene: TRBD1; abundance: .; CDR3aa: CAWSTTGVGELFF; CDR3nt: TGTGCCTGGAGCACCACAGGGGTGGGGGAGCTGTTTTTT
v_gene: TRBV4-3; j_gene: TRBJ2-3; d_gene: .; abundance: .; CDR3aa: CASSQGGGVVKDTQYF; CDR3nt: TGCGCCAGCAGCCAAGGTGGCGGGGTTGTAAAAGATACGCAGTATTTT
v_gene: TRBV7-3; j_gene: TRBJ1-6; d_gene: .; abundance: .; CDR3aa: CASSPDRNSPLHF; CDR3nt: TGTGCCAGCAGCCCGGACAGAAATTCACCCCTCCACTTT
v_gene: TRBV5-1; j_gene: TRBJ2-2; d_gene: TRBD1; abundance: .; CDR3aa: CASSSRGQGAGELFF; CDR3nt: TGCGCCAGCAGCTCGCGGGGACAGGGGGCCGGGGAGCTGTTTTTT
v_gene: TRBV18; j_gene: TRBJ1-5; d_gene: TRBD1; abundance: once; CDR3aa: CASSRTGGIISNQPQHF; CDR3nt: TGTGCCAGCTCACGGACAGGGGGCATCATTAGCAATCAGCCCCAGCATTTT
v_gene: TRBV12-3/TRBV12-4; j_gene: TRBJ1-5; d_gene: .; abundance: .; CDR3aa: CASSLAQEPQHF; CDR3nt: TGTGCCAGCAGTTTAGCGCAGGAGCCCCAGCATTTT
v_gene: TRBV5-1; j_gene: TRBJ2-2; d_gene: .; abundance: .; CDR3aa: CASSVGHYTGELFF; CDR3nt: TGCGCCAGCAGCGTCGGACATTACACCGGGGAGCTGTTTTTT
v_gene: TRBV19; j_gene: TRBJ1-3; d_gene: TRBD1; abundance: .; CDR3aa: CASSDRGNRNTIYF; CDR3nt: TGTGCCAGTAGTGACAGGGGAAACAGAAACACCATATATTTT
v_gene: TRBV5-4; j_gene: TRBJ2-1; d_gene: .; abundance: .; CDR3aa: CASSLEFGDEQFF; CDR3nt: TGTGCCAGCAGCTTGGAGTTTGGAGATGAGCAGTTCTTC
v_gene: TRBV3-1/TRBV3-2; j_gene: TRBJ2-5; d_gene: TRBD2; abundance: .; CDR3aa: CASSRTSGGVETQYF; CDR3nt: TGTGCCAGCAGCCGAACTAGCGGGGGGGTAGAGACCCAGTACTTC
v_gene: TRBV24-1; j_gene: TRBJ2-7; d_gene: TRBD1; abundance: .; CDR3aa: CATSDNGQGGYEQYF; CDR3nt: TGTGCCACCAGTGATAACGGACAGGGGGGTTACGAGCAGTACTTC
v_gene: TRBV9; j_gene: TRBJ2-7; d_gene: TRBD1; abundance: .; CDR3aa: CASSGKQGASYEQYF; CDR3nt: TGTGCCAGCAGCGGAAAACAGGGGGCGTCCTACGAGCAGTACTTC
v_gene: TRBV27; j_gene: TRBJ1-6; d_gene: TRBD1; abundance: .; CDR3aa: CASSSLYGTADNSPLHF; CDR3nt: TGTGCCAGCAGTTCCCTATACGGGACAGCTGATAATTCACCCCTCCACTTT
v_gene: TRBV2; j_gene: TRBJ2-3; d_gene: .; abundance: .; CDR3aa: CASQGRVTDTQYF; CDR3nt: TGTGCCAGCCAGGGGAGGGTCACAGATACGCAGTATTTT
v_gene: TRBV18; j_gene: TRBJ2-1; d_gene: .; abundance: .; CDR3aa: CASSEAGDEQFF; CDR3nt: TGTGCCAGCTCAGAGGCCGGCGATGAGCAGTTCTTC
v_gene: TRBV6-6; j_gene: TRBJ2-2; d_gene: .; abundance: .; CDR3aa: CASSYRLHTGELFF; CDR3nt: TGTGCCAGCAGTTACAGACTCCACACCGGGGAGCTGTTTTTT
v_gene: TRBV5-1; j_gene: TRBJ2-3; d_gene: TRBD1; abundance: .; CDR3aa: CASSLQGATDTQYF; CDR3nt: TGCGCCAGCAGCTTACAGGGGGCCACAGATACGCAGTATTTT
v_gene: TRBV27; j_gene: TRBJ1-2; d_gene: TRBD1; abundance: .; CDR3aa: CASSLSSWDSANYGYTF; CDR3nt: TGTGCCAGCAGTTTATCGAGTTGGGACAGCGCTAACTATGGCTACACCTTC
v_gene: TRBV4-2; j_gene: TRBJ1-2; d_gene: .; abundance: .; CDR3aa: CASSQDDSSSYGYTF; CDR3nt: TGTGCCAGCAGCCAAGATGACAGTTCGTCCTATGGCTACACCTTC
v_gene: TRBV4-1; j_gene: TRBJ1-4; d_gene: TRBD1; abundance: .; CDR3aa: CASSLGQGAANEKLFF; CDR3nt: TGCGCCAGCAGCCTAGGGCAGGGGGCGGCTAATGAAAAACTGTTTTTT
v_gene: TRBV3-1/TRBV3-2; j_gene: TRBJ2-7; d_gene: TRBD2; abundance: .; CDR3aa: CASRGGAEIEQYF; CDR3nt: TGTGCCAGCCGCGGGGGGGCCGAAATCGAGCAGTACTTC
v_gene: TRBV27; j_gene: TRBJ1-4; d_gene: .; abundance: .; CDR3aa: CASSLIQATNEKLFF; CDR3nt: TGTGCCAGCAGTTTAATACAGGCAACTAATGAAAAACTGTTTTTT
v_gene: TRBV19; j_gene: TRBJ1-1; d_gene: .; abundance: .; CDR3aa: CASAWGQGSGEAFF; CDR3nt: TGTGCCAGCGCTTGGGGGCAGGGGTCGGGCGAAGCTTTCTTT
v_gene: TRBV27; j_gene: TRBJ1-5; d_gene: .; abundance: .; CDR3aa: CASRQGGGNQPQHF; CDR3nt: TGTGCCAGCAGACAGGGTGGAGGCAATCAGCCCCAGCATTTT
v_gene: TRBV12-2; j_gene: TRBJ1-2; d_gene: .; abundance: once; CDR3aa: CASRLARAVADYGYTF; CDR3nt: TGTGCAAGTCGCTTAGCGAGGGCAGTTGCCGACTATGGCTACACCTTC
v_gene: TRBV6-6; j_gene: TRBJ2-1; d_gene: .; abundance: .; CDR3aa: CASSYSDRDYEQFF; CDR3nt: TGTGCCAGCAGTTACTCCGACCGGGACTATGAGCAGTTCTTC
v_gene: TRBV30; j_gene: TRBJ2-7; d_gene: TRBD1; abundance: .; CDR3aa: CAYGQGGEQYF; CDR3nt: TGTGCCTATGGACAGGGCGGCGAGCAGTACTTC
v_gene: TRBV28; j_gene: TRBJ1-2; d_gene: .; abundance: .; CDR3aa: CASPKQVSRHGYTF; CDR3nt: TGTGCCAGCCCCAAACAGGTTTCGAGGCATGGCTACACCTTC
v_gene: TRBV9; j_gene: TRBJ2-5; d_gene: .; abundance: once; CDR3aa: CASSVSPDTGQETQYF; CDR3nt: TGTGCCAGCAGCGTATCTCCCGACACAGGGCAAGAGACCCAGTACTTC
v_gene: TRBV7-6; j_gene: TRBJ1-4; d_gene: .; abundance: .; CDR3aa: CASSLRGSYNEKLFF; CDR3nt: TGTGCCAGCAGCTTACGGGGATCATACAATGAAAAACTGTTTTTT
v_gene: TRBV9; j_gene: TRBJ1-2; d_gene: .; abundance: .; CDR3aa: CASSVVLPGGGYTF; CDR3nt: TGTGCCAGCAGCGTAGTTCTACCCGGAGGTGGCTACACCTTC
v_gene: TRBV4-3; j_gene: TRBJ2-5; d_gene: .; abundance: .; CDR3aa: CASSRVQAPQETQYF; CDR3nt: TGCGCCAGCAGCCGCGTACAAGCGCCCCAAGAGACCCAGTACTTC
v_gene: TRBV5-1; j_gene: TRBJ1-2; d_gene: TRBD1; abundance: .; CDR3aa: CASSRDRGWDSHYGYTF; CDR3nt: TGCGCCAGCAGCCGGGACAGGGGGTGGGACTCGCACTATGGCTACACCTTC
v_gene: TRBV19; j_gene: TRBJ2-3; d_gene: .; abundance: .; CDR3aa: CASSPGTASTDTQYF; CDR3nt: TGTGCCAGTAGTCCCGGGACTGCTAGCACAGATACGCAGTATTTT
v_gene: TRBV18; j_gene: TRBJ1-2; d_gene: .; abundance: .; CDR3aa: CASSPLYDRTQGNGYTF; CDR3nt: TGTGCCAGCTCACCACTATACGACAGGACGCAGGGAAATGGCTACACCTTC
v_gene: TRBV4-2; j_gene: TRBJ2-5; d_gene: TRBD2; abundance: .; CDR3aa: CASSQGGGGTQKETQYF; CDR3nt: TGTGCCAGCAGCCAAGGTGGCGGGGGGACTCAGAAAGAGACCCAGTACTTC
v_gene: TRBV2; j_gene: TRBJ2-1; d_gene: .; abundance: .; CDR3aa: CASSEQGIHNEQFF; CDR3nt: TGTGCCAGCAGTGAACAGGGAATACACAATGAGCAGTTCTTC
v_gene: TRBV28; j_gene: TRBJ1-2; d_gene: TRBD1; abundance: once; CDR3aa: CASETTGTGYGYTF; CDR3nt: TGTGCCAGCGAGACTACCGGGACAGGGTATGGCTACACCTTC
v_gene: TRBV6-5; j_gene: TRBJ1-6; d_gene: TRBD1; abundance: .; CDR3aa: CASRTGGYNSPLHF; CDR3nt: TGTGCCAGCAGGACAGGGGGCTATAATTCACCCCTCCACTTT
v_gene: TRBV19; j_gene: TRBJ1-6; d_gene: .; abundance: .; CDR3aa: CASSIQGKSPLHF; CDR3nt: TGTGCCAGTAGTATCCAGGGTAAATCACCCCTCCACTTT
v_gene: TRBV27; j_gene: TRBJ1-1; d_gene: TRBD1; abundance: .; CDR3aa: CASSLRTGANTEAFF; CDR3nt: TGTGCCAGCAGTTTAAGGACAGGGGCGAACACTGAAGCTTTCTTT
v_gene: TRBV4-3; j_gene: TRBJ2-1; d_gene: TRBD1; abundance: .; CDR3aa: CASSQVGDRANEQFF; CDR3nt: TGCGCCAGCAGCCAAGTAGGGGACAGGGCCAATGAGCAGTTCTTC
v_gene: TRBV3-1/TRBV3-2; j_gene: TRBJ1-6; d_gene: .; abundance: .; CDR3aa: CASSPGQYNSPLHF; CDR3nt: TGTGCCAGCAGCCCCGGACAGTATAATTCACCCCTCCACTTT
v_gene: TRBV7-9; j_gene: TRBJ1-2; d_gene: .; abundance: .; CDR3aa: CASGSNYGYTF; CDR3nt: TGTGCCAGCGGCAGTAACTATGGCTACACCTTC